The 26 T cell receptor beta chains presented below share a single source sample, sequenced in a study of graft-versus-host responses after intestinal transplantation. The assay was immunoSEQ multiplex PCR, and TCRdb's table has in-frame clones only and misses some. The data show 85,000 to 95,000 clones, approximately 94% seen once. The antigens for these receptors are not known. The material sequenced was unstimulated CD8+ T cells sorted from spleen or lymph node cells, taken before intestinal transplant. These receptors all stem from a human donor who received an intestinal transplant.

This chain links TRBV10-3 with TRBJ2-7, with 7 bases fitting TRBD2. The length of the CDR3 is 13 residues. Germline V gene lookup returns CDR1 ENHRY and CDR2 SYGVKD. V shed 10 bases, J shed 3 bases, and the junction held 9 bases outside the gene matches. CDR3 nucleotide sequence: TGTGCCACGGTAGAGGCGGGGGACTACGAGCAGTACTTC. Translation gives CATVEAGDYEQYF.

This clone was picked up one time. The chain is built from TRBV2 and TRBJ2-1; TRBD1 agrees at 11 bases. The CDR3 loop spans 14 amino acids. In germline, CDR1 is SNHLY, CDR2 FYNNEI. J gave up 8 bases and V 6 bases, and 6 bases lay outside the gene matches. DNA of the CDR3: TGTGCCAGCAGGGTGGACAGGGGGCGCGATGAGCAGTTCTTC. Translated, it gives CASRVDRGRDEQFF.

The chain joins TRBV27 to TRBJ1-1; D possibly corresponds to TRBD1 (5 bases). The CDR3 is made up of 14 amino acids. The ends were cut back, 0 bases at V and 5 bases at J, with 10 bases in the middle. Germline V gene lookup returns CDR1 MNHEY and CDR2 SMNVEV (reference sequence). The CDR3 is CASSLSGRDTEAFF. The CDR3 DNA sequence: TGTGCCAGCAGTTTATCAGGCAGGGATACTGAAGCTTTCTTT.

This chain joins TRBV4-3 and TRBJ1-4; 8 bases agree with TRBD1. This CDR3 comprises 16 residues. CDR1 LGHNA and CDR2 YSLEER come from the germline V gene. Trimming at V came to 0 bases and at J to 8 bases, leaving 8 bases not matched to a gene. Here the CDR3 reads CASSQDWRQGNEKLFF. As DNA, the CDR3 is TGCGCCAGCAGCCAAGATTGGAGACAGGGGAACGAAAAACTGTTTTTT.

The gene calls are TRBV10-3 and TRBJ1-1, with 7 bases aligning to TRBD1. The V and J ends lost 2 bases and 6 bases, in that order; junction bases with no gene match: 3. The CDR3 has 13 amino acids. The germline gives CDR1 ENHRY, CDR2 SYGVKD. In nucleotides, the CDR3 is TGTGCCATCAGTGAGGGGACAGATCCTGAAGCTTTCTTT. It specifies CAISEGTDPEAFF.

The chain recombines TRBV29-1 with TRBJ2-2; TRBD2 matches 12 bases. Germline V gene data show CDR1 as SQVTM and CDR2 as ANQGSEA. The V segment lost 1 base and the J segment 2 bases; nucleotides outside the gene matches: 8. The CDR3 covers 18 residues. CDR3 DNA: TGCAGCGTTGAAGTCGGTCTAGCGGGGGGGTTAAACACCGGGGAGCTGTTTTTT. This sequence encodes CSVEVGLAGGLNTGELFF.

This clone was counted once. The CDR3 DNA follows: TGTGCCAGCGGGGGGATGAACACCGGGGAGCTGTTTTTT. Its translation is CASGGMNTGELFF. The chain combines TRBV13 with TRBJ2-2; possibly TRBD2 for D (6 bases). Trimming cost V 8 bases and J 1 base, with 8 bases left between them. This CDR3 is 13 amino acids long. Germline V gives CDR1 PRHDT, CDR2 FYEKMQ (reference sequence).

The chain joins TRBV6-6 to TRBJ1-2, with 7 nucleotides matching TRBD1. Trimming at V came to 10 bases and at J to 8 bases, leaving 10 bases not matched to a gene. Germline CDR1 and CDR2: MNHNY and SVGAGI (reference sequence). The CDR3 runs 12 residues. The CDR3 loop reads CATRGPNGGYTF. CDR3 sequence (DNA): TGTGCCACGAGGGGGCCCAATGGGGGCTACACCTTC.

The CDR3 reads CASSLGGFQETQYF. The CDR3, as DNA: TGTGCCAGCAGCTTGGGCGGATTCCAAGAGACCCAGTACTTC. The V gene is TRBV5-6, the J gene TRBJ2-5; no firm D call. Germline V CDR1 and CDR2: SGHDT, YYEEEE. The CDR3 spans 14 residues. Trimming removed 0 bases from V and 1 base from J, with 7 bases in between.

Written as DNA, the CDR3 is TGTGCCAGCAGTCGGGGGGGTGAAGCTTTCTTT. This gives the protein CASSRGGEAFF. The gene calls are TRBV6-5 and TRBJ1-1; the D gene is possibly TRBD1 (5 bases). This CDR3 is 11 amino acids long. Germline V gives CDR1 MNHEY, CDR2 SVGAGI. Trimming took 5 bases from V and 7 from J, leaving 8 bases between them.

The chain recombines TRBV9 with TRBJ2-3; 7 bases line up with TRBD2. Looked up from germline, CDR1 is SGDLS and CDR2 is YYNGEE. This CDR3 region has 15 residues. Trimming removed 2 bases from V and 0 bases from J; junction bases left unmatched: 3. The CDR3 nucleotides read TGTGCCAGCAGCGTGGGGGGGAGCAGCACAGATACGCAGTATTTT. Translation: CASSVGGSSTDTQYF.

This chain joins TRBV4-1 and TRBJ2-7, with D possibly matching TRBD1 (6 bases). The V end was cut by 1 base, the J end by 2 bases, with 15 bases between. This CDR3 is built from 16 residues. Germline CDR1 reads MGHRA; CDR2 reads YSYEKL. The CDR3 DNA sequence: TGCGCCAGCAGCCAAGCCGCGACAGGACTGCCCTACGAGCAGTACTTC. It encodes CASSQAATGLPYEQYF.

The gene calls are TRBV27 and TRBJ2-3; TRBD2 matches at 10 bases. The J segment lost 0 bases and the V segment lost 7 bases, leaving 16 bases of the junction unmatched. From germline, CDR1 is MNHEY and CDR2 SMNVEV (reference sequence). The CDR3 spans 19 residues. The CDR3 DNA sequence: TGTGCCAGCAATACCGTTGGGACTAGCGTTTATTCTAGCACAGATACGCAGTATTTT. It translates to CASNTVGTSVYSSTDTQYF.

The J gene is TRBJ2-3, the V gene TRBV6-5, with 9 bases fitting TRBD2. CDR1 MNHEY and CDR2 SVGAGI come from the germline V gene. The CDR3 sequence is 15 residues long. V lost 6 bases to trimming and J lost 4 bases; unmatched junction nucleotides: 8. The CDR3 nucleotides read TGTGCCAGCAGGATAGCGGGGGTTGGGGCAGATACGCAGTATTTT. This encodes CASRIAGVGADTQYF.

This rearrangement joins TRBV27 to TRBJ2-1; 9 nucleotides match TRBD1. Looked up from germline, CDR1 is MNHEY and CDR2 is SMNVEV (reference sequence). V shed 6 bases, J shed 6 bases, and the junction held 6 bases outside the gene matches. CDR3 length equals 14 residues. CDR3: CASSRGQGANEQFF. The CDR3 coding sequence is TGTGCCAGCAGCCGGGGACAGGGCGCCAATGAGCAGTTCTTC.

This clone has a handful of counts. The CDR3 loop reads CASRSLGGMNTEAFF. The DNA of the CDR3 is TGTGCCAGCAGGTCGCTCGGGGGGATGAACACTGAAGCTTTCTTT. The chain carries TRBV6-5 and TRBJ1-1; D may be TRBD1 (5 bases). Trimming took off 6 bases at V and 0 bases at J, with 14 bases between the two ends. Germline V gene lookup returns CDR1 MNHEY and CDR2 SVGAGI. CDR3 length: 15 amino acids.

The V and J genes are TRBV27 and TRBJ2-7; D is undetermined. Per germline, CDR1 MNHEY and CDR2 SMNVEV (reference sequence). V lost 5 bases and J 7 bases, leaving 12 bases between the germline ends. This CDR3 is built from 12 residues. The CDR3 coding sequence is TGTGCCAGCAGTCCCGGGTCCCGTGAGCAGTACTTC. Translating it yields CASSPGSREQYF.

The rearrangement uses TRBV13 and TRBJ2-5, with 13 bases identical to TRBD2. This CDR3 comprises 16 residues. With 3 bases clipped from V and 4 bases from J, the junction kept 5 bases outside the gene matches. CDR1 is PRHDT and CDR2 is FYEKMQ in the germline V gene (reference sequence). The CDR3 nucleotides are TGTGCCAGCAGCTTCACTAGCGGGGGGGTGAGAGAGACCCAGTACTTC. As protein: CASSFTSGGVRETQYF.

V is TRBV19 and J is TRBJ2-7, with 10 bases aligning to TRBD2. From germline, CDR1 is LNHDA and CDR2 SQIVND (reference sequence). V trimming: 2 bases; J trimming: 4 bases; junction bases outside the gene matches: 14. This CDR3 region has 18 residues. The CDR3: CASSIIAGGPGASYEQYF. The CDR3 nucleotides read TGTGCCAGTAGTATAATAGCGGGGGGACCTGGGGCGTCGTACGAGCAGTACTTC. The full variable domain, completed using reference TRBV19 and TRBJ2-7, is DGGITQSPKYLFRKEGQNVTLSCEQNLNHDAMYWYRQDPGQGLRLIYYSQIVNDFQKGDIAEGYSVSREKKESFPLTVTSAQKNPTAFYLCASSIIAGGPGASYEQYFGPGTRLTVT.

The genes are TRBV7-2 and TRBJ2-2; 13 positions match TRBD2. From germline, CDR1 is SGHTA and CDR2 FQGNSA. The CDR3 runs 16 residues. Trimming at V came to 6 bases and at J to 4 bases, leaving 5 bases not matched to a gene. DNA of the CDR3: TGTGCCAGCAGTCCGACTAGCGGGGGGTTCACCGGGGAGCTGTTTTTT. Translated: CASSPTSGGFTGELFF.

V is TRBV6-5 and J is TRBJ1-1, with TRBD1 as a possible D gene (6 bases). V was shortened by 2 bases and J by 3 bases, with 10 bases between the two germline ends. The CDR3 runs to 14 residues. In germline, CDR1 is MNHEY, CDR2 SVGAGI. The CDR3 here is CASSYVGADTEAFF. CDR3 DNA sequence: TGTGCCAGCAGTTACGTGGGGGCCGACACTGAAGCTTTCTTT.

The chain couples TRBV27 to TRBJ2-7, with no clear D. Germline assignment: CDR1 MNHEY and CDR2 SMNVEV (reference sequence). The CDR3 is made up of 13 amino acids. V lost 0 bases and J 6 bases, leaving 9 bases between the germline ends. The CDR3 region has the DNA TGTGCCAGCAGTTTATCGAAAACGGTCGAGCAGTACTTC. Translated, it gives CASSLSKTVEQYF.

This sequence joins TRBV6-6 and TRBJ2-7; TRBD2 matches at 8 bases. The CDR3 has 14 amino acids. J lost 5 bases, V lost 5 bases, and 8 bases had no gene match. CDR1 and CDR2 (germline): MNHNY, SVGAGI (reference sequence). CDR3 DNA sequence: TGTGCCAGCAGTCAAGCGGGGGATAGAAACGAGCAGTACTTC. As protein: CASSQAGDRNEQYF.

CDR3: CASSLRGTTGNTIYF. The CDR3 bases are TGTGCCAGCAGCTTAAGGGGGACAACTGGAAACACCATATATTTT. The rearrangement joins TRBV13 to TRBJ1-3; TRBD1 is a possible D gene (6 bases). CDR3 size: 15 residues. Trimming removed 2 bases from V and 2 bases from J, with 10 bases in between. Germline assignment: CDR1 PRHDT and CDR2 FYEKMQ (reference sequence).

V is TRBV9 and J is TRBJ1-4, with TRBD1 matching 7 bases. The V segment lost 3 bases and the J segment 8 bases; nucleotides outside the gene matches: 16. Germline V CDR1 and CDR2: SGDLS, YYNGEE. The CDR3 contains 17 residues. Written as DNA, the CDR3 is TGTGCCAGCAGCGCACCGTTCGAACCAGGGGGAGAAGAAAAACTGTTTTTT. Protein: CASSAPFEPGGEEKLFF.

This chain joins TRBV27 and TRBJ2-2; D is possibly TRBD1 (6 bases). The CDR3 runs to 17 residues. CDR1 and CDR2 (germline): MNHEY, SMNVEV (reference sequence). Trimming stripped 1 base from V and 5 bases from J, with 17 bases between. The DNA of the CDR3 is TGTGCCAGCAGTTTATATCAGGGGATAGAGAGGACCGGGGAGCTGTTTTTT. Encoded protein: CASSLYQGIERTGELFF.